One and the same sample provided the 15 T cell receptor beta chains below, sequenced in a study of blood T cell repertoires in COVID-19. Produced via immunoSEQ multiplex PCR; TCRdb's table is partial and in-frame only. The table records about 300,000 clones, approximately 89% of them present only once. Sequencing was carried out using peripheral blood. The receptors shown here come from a woman under 40 with COVID-19, enrolled during active disease.

The chain couples TRBV7-9 to TRBJ2-6; a possible D gene is TRBD1 (6 bases). The germline gives CDR1 SEHNR, CDR2 FQNEAQ (reference sequence). V lost 5 bases, J lost 0 bases, and 11 bases lay in between. The CDR3 runs 16 residues. Written as DNA, the CDR3 is TGTGCCAGCAGCCCAGGGGCCTTCTCTGGGGCCAACGTCCTGACTTTC. Its protein is CASSPGAFSGANVLTF.

The count of this clone is one. V usage is TRBV14 and J usage is TRBJ1-4, with D possibly matching TRBD1 (5 bases). Per the germline V gene, CDR1 is SGHDN and CDR2 is FVKESK. V was shortened by 1 base and J by 3 bases, with 9 bases between the two germline ends. The CDR3 length is 15 residues. CDR3 nucleotides: TGTGCCAGCAGCCAAGCCTGGGGGGCTAATGAAAAACTGTTTTTT. It yields the protein CASSQAWGANEKLFF.

The J gene is TRBJ1-2, the V gene TRBV6-5; tentative D call: TRBD1 (5 bases). The CDR3 is 15 amino acids. Trimming stripped 5 bases from V and 8 bases from J, with 21 bases between. Germline V CDR1 and CDR2: MNHEY, SVGAGI. CDR3 sequence: CASSPSQGSLGGYTF. The CDR3 coding sequence is TGTGCCAGCAGTCCCAGCCAGGGATCTCTCGGCGGCTACACCTTC.

As DNA, the CDR3 is TGTGCCAGCAGTTCCTATAGCGGGGGGGCGCTGTTCTTC. This gives the protein CASSSYSGGALFF. V and J are TRBV6-2 or TRBV6-3 and TRBJ2-1, with 11 bases matching TRBD2. CDR3 size: 13 residues. From germline, CDR1 is MNHEY and CDR2 SVGEGT. J was trimmed by 15 bases and V by 4 bases; bases with no gene match: 8.

This clone was counted a few times. The V gene is TRBV19, the J gene TRBJ1-1; no reliable D call. Per the germline V gene, CDR1 is LNHDA and CDR2 is SQIVND (reference sequence). Trimming pared 5 bases from V and 4 bases from J, leaving 20 bases between. This CDR3 is built from 16 residues. Written as DNA, the CDR3 is TGTGCCAGTAGTTCCTTGGGGAGTTGGATAAGCACTGAAGCTTTCTTT. It yields the protein CASSSLGSWISTEAFF.

This clone was observed a handful of times. V and J are TRBV18 and TRBJ2-7, with TRBD1 identical over 12 bases. CDR3 size: 16 residues. The germline V gene has CDR1 KGHSH and CDR2 LQKENI. V dropped 3 bases and J dropped 6; count of bases not matched to a gene: 9. The CDR3 DNA sequence: TGTGCCAGCTCACCGGGACAGGGGGCCGGTAGGGGCGAGCAGTACTTC. Protein sequence: CASSPGQGAGRGEQYF.

This chain connects TRBV19 to TRBJ2-1, with a possible D match to TRBD1 (6 bases). Germline V lookup: CDR1 LNHDA, CDR2 SQIVND (reference sequence). The V end was cut by 10 bases, the J end by 0 bases, with 16 bases between. This CDR3 has 15 residues. CDR3 in DNA: TGTGCCAATAACAGGGAACCATCCTCCTACAATGAGCAGTTCTTC. Amino acids: CANNREPSSYNEQFF. Looking up the rest from reference TRBV19 and TRBJ2-1 gives the full variable domain: DGGITQSPKYLFRKEGQNVTLSCEQNLNHDAMYWYRQDPGQGLRLIYYSQIVNDFQKGDIAEGYSVSREKKESFPLTVTSAQKNPTAFYLCANNREPSSYNEQFFGPGTRLTVL.

Only one count was recorded for this clone. The chain combines TRBV6-5 with TRBJ1-2; 10 positions agree with TRBD1. V lost 6 bases, J lost 4 bases, and 2 bases stayed unmatched. The CDR3 has 13 residues. Germline CDR1 reads MNHEY; CDR2 reads SVGAGI. The CDR3 region is CASRRDRGYGYTF. The CDR3 coding sequence is TGTGCCAGCAGAAGGGACAGGGGCTATGGCTACACCTTC.

V gene TRBV11-2 combines with J gene TRBJ2-7, with D possibly TRBD1 on 6 matching bases. V was pared by 4 bases and J by 2 bases, with 15 bases between. This CDR3 comprises 15 residues. Germline V gene sequence: CDR1 SGHAT, CDR2 FQNNGV. The CDR3: CASSSTGTPTYEQYV. The CDR3 DNA reads as TGTGCCAGCAGCTCGACAGGTACCCCCACCTACGAGCAGTACGTC.

The V call is TRBV7-9, the J call TRBJ1-2; D is undetermined. Germline V gene data show CDR1 as SEHNR and CDR2 as FQNEAQ (reference sequence). V was clipped by 10 bases and J by 4 bases, with 13 bases between them. The CDR3 totals 12 residues. In DNA form, the CDR3 reads TGTGCCACCTCTATTCCCCTCTATGGCTACACCTTC. Its protein product is CATSIPLYGYTF.

The rearrangement links TRBV27 to TRBJ1-2, with 12 bases lining up with TRBD1. This CDR3 is built from 14 residues. Trimming removed 2 bases from V and 8 bases from J; junction bases left unmatched: 3. Germline V gene data show CDR1 as MNHEY and CDR2 as SMNVEV (reference sequence). CDR3: CASSLKGTGGGYTF. The CDR3, as DNA: TGTGCCAGCAGTTTAAAGGGGACAGGGGGCGGCTACACCTTC.

The chain links TRBV19 to TRBJ2-1; D not certain. CDR1 is LNHDA and CDR2 is SQIVND in the germline V gene (reference sequence). The CDR3 is 13 amino acids. The V gene lost 1 base and the J gene lost 5 bases, with 6 bases spanning the gap. The CDR3 region is CASSIGPDNEQFF. DNA of the CDR3: TGTGCCAGTAGTATAGGTCCCGACAATGAGCAGTTCTTC.

The gene calls are TRBV15 and TRBJ1-4; no definite D call. V gave up 1 base and J gave up 7 bases, with 16 bases separating them. Germline V gives CDR1 LNHNV, CDR2 YYDKDF (reference sequence). The CDR3 spans 16 residues. CDR3 amino acids: CATSRVSLLEAEKLFF. The CDR3 nucleotides are TGTGCCACCAGCAGAGTATCCCTCTTGGAGGCTGAAAAACTGTTTTTT.

This sequence joins TRBV2 and TRBJ2-3; D call uncertain. V was pared by 7 bases and J by 6 bases, with 8 bases between. Germline V lookup: CDR1 SNHLY, CDR2 FYNNEI. This CDR3 is built from 11 residues. CDR3 protein: CASKWADTQYF. CDR3 sequence (DNA): TGTGCCAGCAAATGGGCTGATACGCAGTATTTT.

This clone appeared a single time. The rearrangement joins TRBV18 to TRBJ1-1; 10 bases fit TRBD1. Germline V gene lookup returns CDR1 KGHSH and CDR2 LQKENI. This CDR3 spans 13 amino acids. V shed 8 bases and J 5 bases; nucleotides not matched to a gene: 5. Here the CDR3 reads CASMDRGWTEAFF. CDR3 DNA sequence: TGTGCCAGCATGGACAGGGGGTGGACTGAAGCTTTCTTT.